This T cell receptor (beta chain) was retrieved from a study of blood T cells in healthy people across ages. This clonotype showed up just a few times. As yet, its antigen is unknown. This CDR3 region has 13 residues. V was clipped by 5 bases and J by 3 bases, with 10 bases between them. Germline V gene lookup returns CDR1 SGHTA and CDR2 FQGNSA. Peripheral blood from each donor was collected in a volume of roughly 9.8 milliliters. Together with a sample-barcoded 5' primer, a J-beta primer mix was included in a second PCR lasting roughly 7 to 11 cycles. TCRdb independently ran MiXCR on the 5' RACE reads; one entry per CDR3 protein. The sample holds about 1,400,000 distinct CDR3 sequences; roughly 45% are singletons and the top ten take 7.9%. General study results and limits: Per million T cells, TCR beta diversity dropped about linearly as age rose.

The genes are TRBV7-2 and TRBJ1-1; D not resolved. The sample taken for sequencing was blood. This clonotype was sampled from a woman aged 18-29 years in good health. Here the CDR3 reads CASSPLRYTEAFF. The CDR3 DNA reads TGTGCCAGCAGCCCCCTCCGGTACACTGAAGCTTTCTTT.